These 11 T cell receptor beta chains were sequenced from one sample in a study of T cell clones after liver transplantation. Only in-frame clones appear in the TCRdb table, and some are missing; sequencing was by immunoSEQ multiplex PCR. Among about 75,000 clones listed, roughly 84% were seen once. The sample in question was CD4+ T cells from blood, obtained around 48 months after liver transplant. The source is a human patient who received a liver transplant. Some T cells here may be from the graft donor.

This clone was counted a single time. This chain uses TRBV7-3 with TRBJ1-2, with D possibly TRBD1 on 6 matching bases. CDR1 is SGHTA, CDR2 FQGTGA, per germline. Deletions cut 5 bases from V and 8 bases from J, with 18 bases between. This CDR3 has 14 residues. CDR3 DNA: TGTGCCAGCAGCCCCGCCCACAGGGCGGAAGGCTACACCTTC. Translated: CASSPAHRAEGYTF.

The chain employs TRBV6-5 and TRBJ1-6, with D perhaps matching TRBD1 (6 bases). The CDR3 loop spans 15 amino acids. The ends were cut back, 8 bases at V and 7 bases at J, with 18 bases in the middle. CDR1 and CDR2 (germline): MNHEY, SVGAGI. CDR3 sequence (DNA): TGTGCCAGCGGCACTCATCAGGGGCGAAATTCACCCCTCCACTTT. Its translation is CASGTHQGRNSPLHF.

This clone was observed a handful of times. The chain carries TRBV9 and TRBJ2-1, with TRBD2 matching over 9 bases. The CDR3 covers 16 residues. J was trimmed by 4 bases and V by 2 bases; bases with no gene match: 7. Germline V gene sequence: CDR1 SGDLS, CDR2 YYNGEE. The CDR3 spells CASSVLAGAEYNEQFF. The CDR3 DNA follows: TGTGCCAGCAGCGTTTTAGCGGGAGCGGAATACAATGAGCAGTTCTTC.

The genes are TRBV19 and TRBJ2-7; the D gene is possibly TRBD1 (6 bases). This CDR3 has 13 amino acids. The V and J ends lost 4 bases and 3 bases respectively, with 10 bases between them. The germline V gene has CDR1 LNHDA and CDR2 SQIVND (reference sequence). CDR3 loop: CASSKQGNYEQYF. The CDR3 nucleotides are TGTGCCAGTAGTAAACAGGGAAACTACGAGCAGTACTTC.

Worth noting for this clone: Other DNA sequences in the sample encode the same CDR3. V and J are TRBV18 and TRBJ1-3; 8 positions match TRBD1. The germline gives CDR1 KGHSH, CDR2 LQKENI. J gave up 0 bases and V 2 bases, and 3 bases lay outside the gene matches. This CDR3 comprises 16 residues. The CDR3 reads CASSPGQGSSGNTIYF. CDR3 nucleotide sequence: TGTGCCAGCTCACCAGGACAGGGATCCTCTGGAAACACCATATATTTT.

In this sample, this clone is medium-sized. J is TRBJ2-5 and V is TRBV7-2, with a weak D call TRBD2 (7 bases). V was cut by 0 bases and J by 5 bases, with 16 bases left in between. Germline V lookup: CDR1 SGHTA, CDR2 FQGNSA. The CDR3 is 16 residues long. The CDR3 coding sequence is TGTGCCAGCAGCTTAGCGTCTGCGGGGGCAGGGGAGACCCAGTACTTC. Residues: CASSLASAGAGETQYF. The variable domain in full, completed from reference TRBV7-2 and TRBJ2-5, reads GAGVSQSPSNKVTEKGKDVELRCDPISGHTALYWYRQSLGQGLEFLIYFQGNSAPDKSGLPSDRFSAERTGGSVSTLTIQRTQQEDSAVYLCASSLASAGAGETQYFGPGTRLLVL.

This clone has a single count. The genes are TRBV5-6 and TRBJ2-7; D is unresolved. This CDR3 is built from 14 residues. Trimming stripped 6 bases from V and 1 base from J, with 14 bases between. Germline assignment: CDR1 SGHDT and CDR2 YYEEEE. CDR3 coding DNA: TGTGCCAGCACCCTACTGGGCCCTTCCTACGAGCAGTACTTC. As protein: CASTLLGPSYEQYF.

V usage is TRBV5-1 and J usage is TRBJ1-2; 8 positions match TRBD1. This CDR3 has 16 residues. V was pared by 4 bases and J by 2 bases, with 10 bases of the junction left unmatched. Germline loops: CDR1 SGHRS, CDR2 YFSETQ. CDR3 DNA sequence: TGCGCCAGCAGCCATCTCCCGGACAGGGAAAACTATGGCTACACCTTC. Translated: CASSHLPDRENYGYTF.

This chain links TRBV28 with TRBJ1-2; TRBD1 matches at 7 bases. Trimming took 7 bases from V and 2 from J; bases not matched to a gene: 10. The CDR3 sequence is 15 residues long. Germline-derived CDR1 and CDR2 are MDHEN and SYDVKM. The CDR3 sequence is CASTLAGGRNYGYTF. DNA of the CDR3: TGTGCCAGCACGCTAGCAGGGGGACGGAACTATGGCTACACCTTC.

A single count supports this clone. The rearrangement uses TRBV19 and TRBJ1-1; 7 bases match TRBD1. Germline-derived CDR1 and CDR2 are LNHDA and SQIVND (reference sequence). J gave up 1 base and V 7 bases, and 6 bases lay outside the gene matches. CDR3 length: 14 residues. CDR3 DNA sequence: TGTGCCAGTAAATTAGGGGGCCCGAACACTGAAGCTTTCTTT. As protein: CASKLGGPNTEAFF.

This chain joins TRBV29-1 and TRBJ2-7; TRBD1 aligns across 7 bases. After removal of 0 bases from V and 4 bases from J, the junction contained 9 bases not matched to a gene. This CDR3 contains 15 residues. From germline, CDR1 is SQVTM and CDR2 ANQGSEA. CDR3 amino acids: CSVEDRRDSVYEQYF. CDR3 coding DNA: TGCAGCGTTGAAGATCGTCGGGACAGCGTGTACGAGCAGTACTTC.